The rows below give T cell receptor beta chains drawn from one sample of a study of blood T cell repertoires in COVID-19. TCRdb's copy holds only in-frame clones and misses some; the assay was immunoSEQ multiplex PCR. In the table there are 160,000 or so clones, 78% of which are singletons. The specimen sequenced was peripheral blood. These receptors came from a woman aged 80 or older with acute or convalescent COVID-19. The CDR3 runs from the conserved cysteine through the conserved F or W. The D gene is left open where the match is weak. Part of the rows lack a size; the others show once, few, many or a class for expanded clones.

clone_size	d_call	v_call	j_call	cdr3_length	cdr3_nt	cdr3_aa
few	.	TRBV5-1	TRBJ1-1	14	TGCGCCAGCAGCCTGGAGGGGTTTTTCACTGAAGCTTTCTTT	CASSLEGFFTEAFF
.	.	TRBV5-1	TRBJ1-1	14	TGCGCCAGCAGCTTGGACCCAGTGAACACTGAAGCTTTCTTT	CASSLDPVNTEAFF
.	TRBD1	TRBV5-1	TRBJ1-4	15	TGCGCCAGCAGCTATCTAGGGACAGGGGGAGAAAAACTGTTTTTT	CASSYLGTGGEKLFF
.	TRBD1	TRBV6-5	TRBJ2-3	13	TGTGCCAGCGACTGGACAGGGACAGATACGCAGTATTTT	CASDWTGTDTQYF
.	TRBD1	TRBV5-1	TRBJ1-1	18	TGCGCCAGCAGCTCACCCGCAGACAGGGGGTTAATGAACACTGAAGCTTTCTTT	CASSSPADRGLMNTEAFF
.	TRBD1	TRBV10-3	TRBJ2-7	13	TGTGCCATCGCTGGGACAGGAACCTACGAGCAGTACTTC	CAIAGTGTYEQYF
.	TRBD1	TRBV2	TRBJ1-2	15	TGTGCCAGCAGTGCGAAGACAGGGGCCGGCTATGGCTACACCTTC	CASSAKTGAGYGYTF
.	.	TRBV3-1/TRBV3-2	TRBJ1-6	14	TGTGCCAGCAGAGCAGGGTATTATAATTCACCCCTCCACTTT	CASRAGYYNSPLHF
.	.	TRBV7-9	TRBJ2-5	13	TGTGCCAGCGGTTCGTCTAACCAAGAGACCCAGTACTTC	CASGSSNQETQYF
once	TRBD1	TRBV4-1	TRBJ2-5	15	TGCGCCAGCAGCCAAGAAGCAGGGGGCGAGGAGACCCAGTACTTC	CASSQEAGGEETQYF
.	TRBD1	TRBV3-1/TRBV3-2	TRBJ2-7	14	TGTGCCAGCAGCCACTCCGGGACAGGGAACGAGCAGTACTTC	CASSHSGTGNEQYF
.	.	TRBV3-1/TRBV3-2	TRBJ2-7	14	TGTGCCAGCAGCCAAGTGGGTCAGGGTCACGAGCAGTACTTC	CASSQVGQGHEQYF
.	TRBD1	TRBV5-1	TRBJ1-2	15	TGCGCCAGCAGCCGAGGGACAGGTGCAGGTGATGGCTACACCTTC	CASSRGTGAGDGYTF
.	.	TRBV11-2	TRBJ1-2	14	TGTGCCAGCAGGTCACAGGGTCGAGTTGCTGGCTACACCTTC	CASRSQGRVAGYTF
.	.	TRBV6-1	TRBJ1-5	16	TGTGCCAGCAGTGAATCTTTTGTTAGTATTGGTCAGCCCCAGCATTTT	CASSESFVSIGQPQHF
.	TRBD1	TRBV2	TRBJ2-1	14	TGTGCCAGCAGAGGGACAGGGTACTACAATGAGCAGTTCTTC	CASRGTGYYNEQFF
.	TRBD1	TRBV18	TRBJ2-1	17	TGTGCCAGCTCACCCTCGCCGGGACAGGGTTTTTACAATGAGCAGTTCTTC	CASSPSPGQGFYNEQFF
.	.	TRBV18	TRBJ1-4	18	TGTGCCAGCTCACCAAAGCTGGAACAGCATGCAACTAATGAAAAACTGTTTTTT	CASSPKLEQHATNEKLFF
.	.	TRBV5-6	TRBJ1-5	14	TGTGCCAGCAGCTCCGAGCGAGACGGTCAGCCCCAGCATTTT	CASSSERDGQPQHF
.	.	TRBV29-1	TRBJ2-7	13	TGCAGCGTTGCCACCAGCGTTAGTGACGAGCAGTACTTC	CSVATSVSDEQYF
.	TRBD2	TRBV7-2	TRBJ2-2	15	TGTGCCAGCAGCTTAGAGGTGGGACTAGTGGGGGAGCTGTTTTTT	CASSLEVGLVGELFF
.	.	TRBV6-2/TRBV6-3	TRBJ2-1	14	TGTGCCAGCAGTGCAGGGTTATTGAACAATGAGCAGTTCTTC	CASSAGLLNNEQFF
.	TRBD1	TRBV19	TRBJ2-1	13	TGTGCCAGTAGGGGGACAGGGGGCCATGAGCAGTTCTTC	CASRGTGGHEQFF
.	TRBD1	TRBV7-2	TRBJ2-4	17	TGTGCCAGCAGCTTGGGACAGTTGTCGACTACCAAAAACATTCAGTACTTC	CASSLGQLSTTKNIQYF
.	.	TRBV7-8	TRBJ2-3	16	TGTGCCAGCAGCCCTTTGGCAGGGTCTCCCGCAGATACGCAGTATTTT	CASSPLAGSPADTQYF
.	TRBD1	TRBV18	TRBJ1-2	14	TGTGCCAGCTCTCCTACGGGACAGGGACAGGGCTACACCTTC	CASSPTGQGQGYTF
.	TRBD1	TRBV10-1	TRBJ1-6	14	TGCGCCAGCAGTCAAGACAGGGCCTGGTCACCCCTCCACTTT	CASSQDRAWSPLHF
.	TRBD1	TRBV19	TRBJ1-2	15	TGTGCCAGTAGTTCCCGGACAGGGGAGGACTATGGCTACACCTTC	CASSSRTGEDYGYTF
.	.	TRBV2	TRBJ1-3	13	TGTGCCAGGGCGGGTTTAGCTGGAAACACCATATATTTT	CARAGLAGNTIYF
few	.	TRBV27	TRBJ1-1	14	TGTGCCAGCAGTCGCAGGGAGGAGAACACTGAAGCTTTCTTT	CASSRREENTEAFF
.	.	TRBV18	TRBJ1-2	14	TGTGCCAGCTCACCTCAAAGAGGGGAGGCTGGCTACACCTTC	CASSPQRGEAGYTF
.	.	TRBV10-1	TRBJ1-1	13	TGCGCCAGCAGTGGACAGACGAACACTGAAGCTTTCTTT	CASSGQTNTEAFF
.	.	TRBV5-4	TRBJ2-1	15	TGTGCCAGCAGCTTGAGCTCATCCCCCTACAATGAGCAGTTCTTC	CASSLSSSPYNEQFF
.	.	TRBV19	TRBJ2-2	14	TGTGCCACTACCGGGACTCCCGACACCGGGGAGCTGTTTTTT	CATTGTPDTGELFF
.	TRBD2	TRBV2	TRBJ2-1	15	TGTGCCAGCAGTGACGTCCTAGCGGGAGACAATGAGCAGTTCTTC	CASSDVLAGDNEQFF
once	TRBD2	TRBV30	TRBJ2-7	15	TGTGCCTGGAGACCGCTAGCGGGAGGGGTGTACGAGCAGTACTTC	CAWRPLAGGVYEQYF
few	.	TRBV6-1	TRBJ1-5	14	TGTGCCAGCAGTGACCGGTATAGCAATCAGCCCCAGCATTTT	CASSDRYSNQPQHF
.	.	TRBV5-5	TRBJ1-3	15	TGTGCCAGCAGGGTTACAGGAAACTCTGGAAACACCATATATTTT	CASRVTGNSGNTIYF
.	TRBD2	TRBV19	TRBJ2-2	15	TGTGCCAGTAGTACGGGGACTAGCGGCACCGGGGAGCTGTTTTTT	CASSTGTSGTGELFF
.	TRBD1	TRBV6-2/TRBV6-3	TRBJ1-1	16	TGTGCCAGCAGACCTTGGGGCAGGGGGCGTCGGACTGAAGCTTTCTTT	CASRPWGRGRRTEAFF
.	.	TRBV11-2	TRBJ2-2	13	TGTGCCAGCAGGTTTCCCGGGGGAGGGGAGCTGTTTTTT	CASRFPGGGELFF
.	TRBD1	TRBV5-1	TRBJ2-3	14	TGCGCCAGCGCGGTCGGACAGGAGGATGATACGCAGTATTTT	CASAVGQEDDTQYF
.	.	TRBV7-9	TRBJ2-1	16	TGTGCCAGCAGCTCCCCCGAGTGGGGGGGCTTCAATGAGCAGTTCTTC	CASSSPEWGGFNEQFF
.	.	TRBV7-2	TRBJ1-5	16	TGTGCCAGCAGCTTAGGCCAGTCAGGGCGGAATCAGCCCCAGCATTTT	CASSLGQSGRNQPQHF
.	TRBD1	TRBV11-3	TRBJ2-3	18	TGTGCCAGCAGCTTAAGCCGCGGGACAGGGATAAACACAGATACGCAGTATTTT	CASSLSRGTGINTDTQYF
once	.	TRBV7-9	TRBJ1-1	13	TGTGCCAGCAGCTTAGGGTCAGTCACTGAAGCTTTCTTT	CASSLGSVTEAFF
once	.	TRBV6-5	TRBJ1-1	14	TGTGCCAGCAGGGGACATGACATGAACACTGAAGCTTTCTTT	CASRGHDMNTEAFF
.	.	TRBV6-1	TRBJ1-5	15	TGTGCCAGCAGTGAATCGACAGGAAGTCCTCAGCCCCAGCATTTT	CASSESTGSPQPQHF
.	TRBD2	TRBV3-1/TRBV3-2	TRBJ2-1	16	TGTGCCAGCAGCCAAGGGACTAGAATAGTGTACAATGAGCAGTTCTTC	CASSQGTRIVYNEQFF
.	.	TRBV3-1/TRBV3-2	TRBJ1-2	13	TGTGCCAGTAGCCGGCAGGGGAACTATGGCTACACCTTC	CASSRQGNYGYTF
few	TRBD1	TRBV6-6	TRBJ1-2	16	TGTGCCAGCAGTTACCATGGACAGGGACAGGCTCAGGGCTACACCTTC	CASSYHGQGQAQGYTF
once	.	TRBV28	TRBJ2-2	13	TGTGCCAGTCTAGCGTACAACACCGGGGAGCTGTTTTTT	CASLAYNTGELFF
.	.	TRBV5-1	TRBJ1-5	14	TGCGCCAGCAGCCCGAGGGGGGGAAATCAGCCCCAGCATTTT	CASSPRGGNQPQHF
.	TRBD1	TRBV24-1	TRBJ2-7	16	TGTGCCACCAGTGACTACCCTACAGGGGGCGCGTCCGAGCAGTACTTC	CATSDYPTGGASEQYF
.	.	TRBV9	TRBJ2-1	11	TGTGCCAGCAGCTCCTGGACAGAGCAGTTCTTC	CASSSWTEQFF
few	.	TRBV24-1	TRBJ2-2	17	TGTGCCACCAGTGATTTCTATCAGGCGACCAACACCGGGGAGCTGTTTTTT	CATSDFYQATNTGELFF
.	TRBD1	TRBV5-5	TRBJ1-5	16	TGTGCCAGCAGCGAACCGATAACAGGGGCAAATCAGCCCCAGCATTTT	CASSEPITGANQPQHF